This entry features one T cell receptor (beta chain) sequence. Its target is not known. An end of the junction does not agree with germline; a read error may underlie this. Per sample, at least 5 micrograms of total RNA were extracted. A second roughly 6 to 11 cycle PCR used barcoded and J-beta primers. Each cDNA was tagged by a template-switch adaptor containing 12 random nucleotides. TCRdb ran MiXCR on the 5' RACE reads and lists one entry per CDR3 protein. The sample has over 1,500,000 distinct CDR3 sequences, 30% to 40% seen once. This entry is derived from a study of blood T cells in healthy people across ages. Findings and limits, study-wide: Roughly linearly, TCR beta diversity per million T cells fell as age increased.

The CDR3 totals 15 residues. CDR1 LNHNV and CDR2 YYDKDF come from the germline V gene (reference sequence). The J gene is TRBJ2-7, the V gene TRBV15; TRBD1 aligns across 8 bases. The assigned J gene may be wrong: the sequence end matches TRBJ2-5 better. This clonotype was sampled from a human donor in good health. The material sequenced was blood. CDR3 sequence reads: CATGRDGQGLETQYF. The CDR3 DNA follows: TGTGCCACCGGCAGAGATGGACAGGGATTAGAGACCCAGTACTTC.